This is a list of T cell receptor beta chains from one sample in a study of T-cell memory formation after mild COVID-19. TCRdb used MiXCR to reprocess the 5' RACE reads, holding one entry per CDR3 protein. The sample contains around 250,000 distinct CDR3 sequences, approximately 9% of which appear only once. Sequenced: PBMCs or a T cell subset sorted from them (not recorded which). Source of these receptors: a man between 18 and 35 years old who had mild COVID-19 (a few samples of this study predate the infection). Cell type and time point are not known. Each CDR3 is given with its conserved first and last residue. Fields, in order: J gene, D gene, clone size, V gene, CDR3 DNA, CDR3 protein. D genes are given only for firm matches. Rows may omit the clone size; those that give it use once, few, many or a size class.

j_call: TRBJ1-5
d_call: TRBD1
clone_size: .
v_call: TRBV7-6
cdr3_nt: TGTGCCAGCAGCCTCGGGACAGCAATAAGCAATCAGCCCCAGCATTTT
cdr3_aa: CASSLGTAISNQPQHF

j_call: TRBJ2-3
d_call: .
clone_size: .
v_call: TRBV12-3/TRBV12-4
cdr3_nt: TGTGCCAGCAGCCAGGCCGGGGCAGATACGCAGTATTTT
cdr3_aa: CASSQAGADTQYF

j_call: TRBJ1-1
d_call: .
clone_size: .
v_call: TRBV6-2/TRBV6-3
cdr3_nt: TGTGCCAGCAGTTTGGGACACCTTGAAGCTTTCTTT
cdr3_aa: CASSLGHLEAFF

j_call: TRBJ2-5
d_call: .
clone_size: .
v_call: TRBV7-2
cdr3_nt: TGTGCCAGCAGCTCGACCTACCAAGAGACCCAGTACTTC
cdr3_aa: CASSSTYQETQYF

j_call: TRBJ2-2
d_call: .
clone_size: few
v_call: TRBV5-1
cdr3_nt: TGCGCCAGCAGAGCTGGGGAAGCCACCGGGGAGCTGTTTTTT
cdr3_aa: CASRAGEATGELFF

j_call: TRBJ1-6
d_call: .
clone_size: few
v_call: TRBV7-3
cdr3_nt: TGTGCCAGCAGCTTTCAACGGGACGCACCCCTCCACTTT
cdr3_aa: CASSFQRDAPLHF

j_call: TRBJ1-6
d_call: .
clone_size: .
v_call: TRBV5-4
cdr3_nt: TGTGCCAGCAGCTTGGGACAGGATAATTCACCCCTCCACTTT
cdr3_aa: CASSLGQDNSPLHF

j_call: TRBJ2-2
d_call: .
clone_size: .
v_call: TRBV6-5
cdr3_nt: TGTGCCAGCAAGGGGAGGGGGCCTCTCACCGGGGAGCTGTTTTTT
cdr3_aa: CASKGRGPLTGELFF

j_call: TRBJ1-2
d_call: .
clone_size: .
v_call: TRBV27
cdr3_nt: TGTGCCAGCAGTTCGGTCCTCAACTATGGCTACACCTTC
cdr3_aa: CASSSVLNYGYTF

j_call: TRBJ1-1
d_call: .
clone_size: .
v_call: TRBV6-5
cdr3_nt: TGTGCCAGCAGTTACTCCAACCCGGGGACTAGAATCTCTGAAGCTTTCTTT
cdr3_aa: CASSYSNPGTRISEAFF

j_call: TRBJ1-6
d_call: .
clone_size: .
v_call: TRBV6-5
cdr3_nt: TGTGCCAGCAGTGGGCAGGATAATTCACCCCTCCACTTT
cdr3_aa: CASSGQDNSPLHF

j_call: TRBJ2-5
d_call: .
clone_size: few
v_call: TRBV12-3/TRBV12-4
cdr3_nt: TGTGCCAGCAGTTTTTTCTCGGGGGGCAACGGGGAGACCCAGTACTTC
cdr3_aa: CASSFFSGGNGETQYF

j_call: TRBJ2-1
d_call: .
clone_size: .
v_call: TRBV12-3/TRBV12-4
cdr3_nt: TGTGCCAGCAGTTTAAGGGGACTTTACAATGAGCAGTTCTTC
cdr3_aa: CASSLRGLYNEQFF

j_call: TRBJ2-7
d_call: .
clone_size: few
v_call: TRBV15
cdr3_nt: TGTGCCACCAGCAGTCTAACAGTGGGCGAGCAGTACTTC
cdr3_aa: CATSSLTVGEQYF

j_call: TRBJ2-3
d_call: .
clone_size: few
v_call: TRBV5-4
cdr3_nt: TGTGCCAGCAGCCCCGAGGCGGGCACAGATACGCAGTATTTT
cdr3_aa: CASSPEAGTDTQYF

j_call: TRBJ1-1
d_call: .
clone_size: .
v_call: TRBV5-1
cdr3_nt: TGCGCCAGCGGAAAAACAGGACAGAACACTGAAGCTTTCTTT
cdr3_aa: CASGKTGQNTEAFF

j_call: TRBJ2-3
d_call: TRBD1
clone_size: .
v_call: TRBV7-9
cdr3_nt: TGTGCCAGCAGCCCGACGACAGGGTCAGATACGCAGTATTTT
cdr3_aa: CASSPTTGSDTQYF

j_call: TRBJ2-3
d_call: .
clone_size: many
v_call: TRBV6-5
cdr3_nt: TGTGCCAGCCGACTAGGGGTGACTAGCACAGATACGCAGTATTTT
cdr3_aa: CASRLGVTSTDTQYF

j_call: TRBJ2-7
d_call: .
clone_size: .
v_call: TRBV7-9
cdr3_nt: TGTGCCAGCAGCCCTCGGAGGCGAAACAGCGGGGAGCAGTACTTC
cdr3_aa: CASSPRRRNSGEQYF

j_call: TRBJ1-6
d_call: TRBD1
clone_size: few
v_call: TRBV5-1
cdr3_nt: TGCGCCAGCAGCCCCCGGGACAGGGCGGAATATTCACCCCTCCACTTT
cdr3_aa: CASSPRDRAEYSPLHF

j_call: TRBJ1-5
d_call: TRBD1
clone_size: few
v_call: TRBV7-8
cdr3_nt: TGTGCCAGCAGCCACGGACAGGGTGTAAGTCCCCAGCATTTT
cdr3_aa: CASSHGQGVSPQHF

j_call: TRBJ1-1
d_call: .
clone_size: .
v_call: TRBV5-1
cdr3_nt: TGCGCCAGCAGCTTTCGGTGGGGGAACACTGAAGCTTTCTTT
cdr3_aa: CASSFRWGNTEAFF

j_call: TRBJ1-2
d_call: .
clone_size: .
v_call: TRBV6-2/TRBV6-3
cdr3_nt: TGTGCCAGCAGTTCTACAGGGCTCTATGGCTACACCTTC
cdr3_aa: CASSSTGLYGYTF

j_call: TRBJ1-4
d_call: TRBD1
clone_size: few
v_call: TRBV7-9
cdr3_nt: TGTGCCAGCAGCTCTCCCAAACAGGGGCGCGGTGAAAAACTGTTTTTT
cdr3_aa: CASSSPKQGRGEKLFF

j_call: TRBJ1-1
d_call: TRBD1
clone_size: .
v_call: TRBV4-3
cdr3_nt: TGCGCCAGCAGCCAAGATCGAACAGGGGCTGAAGCTTTCTTT
cdr3_aa: CASSQDRTGAEAFF

j_call: TRBJ2-5
d_call: .
clone_size: few
v_call: TRBV11-2
cdr3_nt: TGTGCCAGCACCGACTTTGTGACCCAGTACTTC
cdr3_aa: CASTDFVTQYF

j_call: TRBJ1-1
d_call: .
clone_size: few
v_call: TRBV20-1
cdr3_nt: TGCAGTGCTGAGGGGGATAACGCTTTCTTT
cdr3_aa: CSAEGDNAFF

j_call: TRBJ1-2
d_call: .
clone_size: .
v_call: TRBV5-1
cdr3_nt: TGCGCCAGCAGCTGGGAAAGAAGCGTGGATGGCTACACCTTC
cdr3_aa: CASSWERSVDGYTF

j_call: TRBJ2-1
d_call: .
clone_size: .
v_call: TRBV4-1
cdr3_nt: TGCGCCAGCAGCCAACCCCTAAGGACGGGTCAAAATGAGCAGTTCTTC
cdr3_aa: CASSQPLRTGQNEQFF

j_call: TRBJ1-1
d_call: .
clone_size: few
v_call: TRBV18
cdr3_nt: TGTGCCAGCTCACCACTTGCGGTGGGGACTGAAGCTTTCTTT
cdr3_aa: CASSPLAVGTEAFF

j_call: TRBJ2-1
d_call: TRBD1
clone_size: few
v_call: TRBV5-1
cdr3_nt: TGCGCCAGCAGCTTGGATTTACCGGGACAGGGAAATGAGCAGTTCTTC
cdr3_aa: CASSLDLPGQGNEQFF

j_call: TRBJ2-1
d_call: .
clone_size: .
v_call: TRBV5-4
cdr3_nt: TGTGCCAGCAGCCCTGGGGGGACACCCGGGTCCAATGAGCAGTTCTTC
cdr3_aa: CASSPGGTPGSNEQFF

j_call: TRBJ1-6
d_call: .
clone_size: few
v_call: TRBV18
cdr3_nt: TGTGCCAGCTCACCAGGGGACGGCTATTCACCCCTCCACTTT
cdr3_aa: CASSPGDGYSPLHF

j_call: TRBJ1-2
d_call: .
clone_size: many
v_call: TRBV7-9
cdr3_nt: TGTGCCAGCAGCAACGCGCCCCTAACAGGGCCGCGGGGCTACACCTTC
cdr3_aa: CASSNAPLTGPRGYTF

j_call: TRBJ2-7
d_call: .
clone_size: .
v_call: TRBV20-1
cdr3_nt: TGCAGTGCTAGAGTCGACTACGAGCAGTACTTC
cdr3_aa: CSARVDYEQYF

j_call: TRBJ1-6
d_call: .
clone_size: .
v_call: TRBV6-2/TRBV6-3
cdr3_nt: TGTGCCAGCAGTTACGGGACCCTGAATTCACCCCTCCACTTT
cdr3_aa: CASSYGTLNSPLHF

j_call: TRBJ2-3
d_call: TRBD2
clone_size: .
v_call: TRBV5-5
cdr3_nt: TGTGCCAGCAGCTTCTCTAGCGGGGGGGCTAGCACAGATACGCAGTATTTT
cdr3_aa: CASSFSSGGASTDTQYF

j_call: TRBJ2-5
d_call: TRBD2
clone_size: .
v_call: TRBV2
cdr3_nt: TGTGCCAGCAGTCAGGGACTAGCGGGGGTAGAGACCCAGTACTTC
cdr3_aa: CASSQGLAGVETQYF

j_call: TRBJ1-4
d_call: .
clone_size: .
v_call: TRBV20-1
cdr3_nt: TGCAGTGCTAGAGAAGGGCTTGATGAAAAACTGTTTTTT
cdr3_aa: CSAREGLDEKLFF

j_call: TRBJ2-3
d_call: TRBD1
clone_size: .
v_call: TRBV12-3/TRBV12-4
cdr3_nt: TGTGCCAGCAGTAGCGGAGGACAGGAGCGATTCACGCAGTATTTT
cdr3_aa: CASSSGGQERFTQYF

j_call: TRBJ2-3
d_call: .
clone_size: few
v_call: TRBV3-1
cdr3_nt: TGTGCCAGCAGCCAAGAAGGAGGGACGCAGTATTTT
cdr3_aa: CASSQEGGTQYF

j_call: TRBJ2-1
d_call: .
clone_size: many
v_call: TRBV29-1
cdr3_nt: TGCAGCGTTGAAGAGACCGGGCCGATAGGCGGCAATGAGCAGTTCTTC
cdr3_aa: CSVEETGPIGGNEQFF

j_call: TRBJ2-1
d_call: TRBD2
clone_size: many
v_call: TRBV5-1
cdr3_nt: TGCGCCAGCAGCCCTCTAGCGGGGGTATACAATGAGCAGTTCTTC
cdr3_aa: CASSPLAGVYNEQFF

j_call: TRBJ2-5
d_call: .
clone_size: few
v_call: TRBV20-1
cdr3_nt: TGCAGTGCTAGAGATCCCGGGAAGGAGACCCAGTACTTC
cdr3_aa: CSARDPGKETQYF

j_call: TRBJ2-6
d_call: .
clone_size: few
v_call: TRBV6-5
cdr3_nt: TGTGCCAGCAGTTACTCGGCTCTTGGGAGCTCTGGGGCCAACGTCCTGACTTTC
cdr3_aa: CASSYSALGSSGANVLTF

j_call: TRBJ1-6
d_call: .
clone_size: few
v_call: TRBV12-3/TRBV12-4
cdr3_nt: TGTGCCAGCACCTTACAGGGTAGTAAACGATCACCCCTCCACTTT
cdr3_aa: CASTLQGSKRSPLHF

j_call: TRBJ2-3
d_call: .
clone_size: few
v_call: TRBV12-3/TRBV12-4
cdr3_nt: TGTGCCAGCAGTCACACGCCAGGGACGGGCCCCCGGGATACGCAGTATTTT
cdr3_aa: CASSHTPGTGPRDTQYF

j_call: TRBJ1-5
d_call: TRBD1
clone_size: many
v_call: TRBV6-7
cdr3_nt: TGTGCCAGCAGTCGGACCCCCGGGACAGCTAATAGCAATCAGCCCCAGCATTTT
cdr3_aa: CASSRTPGTANSNQPQHF

j_call: TRBJ1-5
d_call: .
clone_size: few
v_call: TRBV4-3
cdr3_nt: TGCGCCAGCAGCCAAGATAGGAGACAGCCCCAGCATTTT
cdr3_aa: CASSQDRRQPQHF

j_call: TRBJ1-6
d_call: .
clone_size: .
v_call: TRBV7-6
cdr3_nt: TGTGCCAGCAGCACCCAACAGGGTTGGGATTCACCCCTCCACTTT
cdr3_aa: CASSTQQGWDSPLHF

j_call: TRBJ2-5
d_call: TRBD2
clone_size: .
v_call: TRBV5-1
cdr3_nt: TGCGCCAGCAGCCCAGGACTAGCGGGGGCCTTCGGGGAGACCCAGTACTTC
cdr3_aa: CASSPGLAGAFGETQYF

j_call: TRBJ1-2
d_call: .
clone_size: .
v_call: TRBV5-1
cdr3_nt: TGCGCCAGCAGCCTACCGGACCGAGGCTACACCTTC
cdr3_aa: CASSLPDRGYTF

j_call: TRBJ2-5
d_call: .
clone_size: few
v_call: TRBV21-1
cdr3_nt: TGTGCCAGCAGCAGAGACCGGGGGACAATCGGGGAGACCCAGTACTTC
cdr3_aa: CASSRDRGTIGETQYF

j_call: TRBJ1-2
d_call: .
clone_size: few
v_call: TRBV7-9
cdr3_nt: TGTGCCAGCAGCTTCGTGGGGCGAGGCTACACCTTC
cdr3_aa: CASSFVGRGYTF

j_call: TRBJ2-5
d_call: .
clone_size: .
v_call: TRBV20-1
cdr3_nt: TGCAGTGCTCCAGGACTGGCCGGGACCCAGTACTTC
cdr3_aa: CSAPGLAGTQYF

j_call: TRBJ2-5
d_call: .
clone_size: many
v_call: TRBV7-2
cdr3_nt: TGTGCCAGCAGCCAAAGCCCGGCCAGGGGGGCGGAGACCCAGTACTTC
cdr3_aa: CASSQSPARGAETQYF

j_call: TRBJ1-2
d_call: .
clone_size: .
v_call: TRBV27
cdr3_nt: TGTGCCAGCAGGAACGCGCGTGGAGTAGGTGGCTACACCTTC
cdr3_aa: CASRNARGVGGYTF

j_call: TRBJ2-3
d_call: TRBD2
clone_size: .
v_call: TRBV7-6
cdr3_nt: TGTGCCAGCCGGATGCTTAGCGGGGGGACATCTAGCACAGATACGCAGTATTTT
cdr3_aa: CASRMLSGGTSSTDTQYF

j_call: TRBJ1-2
d_call: .
clone_size: .
v_call: TRBV28
cdr3_nt: TGTGCCAGCAGTTCTGGGACGCCCTATGGCTACACCTTC
cdr3_aa: CASSSGTPYGYTF